This is a list of T cell receptor beta chains from one sample in a study of blood T cell repertoires in COVID-19. Sequenced by immunoSEQ multiplex PCR; TCRdb stores in-frame clones only, minus some. The table has around 150,000 clones, roughly 71% seen once. The material sequenced was peripheral blood. Every receptor here comes from a woman of 80 years or more with acute or convalescent COVID-19. Both conserved end residues are part of each CDR3.

CDR3 | J | V
CASFGGGADNEQFF | TRBJ2-1 | TRBV21-1
CASSSSGRALGDTQYF | TRBJ2-3 | TRBV5-4
CASSLAGGLYNSPLHF | TRBJ1-6 | TRBV5-6
CASSFPGQQYNEQFF | TRBJ2-1 | TRBV7-2
CASSTRLGTDTQYF | TRBJ2-3 | TRBV7-8
CAISLTGDQPQHF | TRBJ1-5 | TRBV10-3
CASSPSRDTGKNIQYF | TRBJ2-4 | TRBV18
CASSQDHGSYNEQFF | TRBJ2-1 | TRBV3-1/TRBV3-2
CASSQVQGRDGYTF | TRBJ1-2 | TRBV3-1/TRBV3-2
CASSLGGEYEQYF | TRBJ2-7 | TRBV11-3
CASSPTSGRSGELFF | TRBJ2-2 | TRBV3-1/TRBV3-2